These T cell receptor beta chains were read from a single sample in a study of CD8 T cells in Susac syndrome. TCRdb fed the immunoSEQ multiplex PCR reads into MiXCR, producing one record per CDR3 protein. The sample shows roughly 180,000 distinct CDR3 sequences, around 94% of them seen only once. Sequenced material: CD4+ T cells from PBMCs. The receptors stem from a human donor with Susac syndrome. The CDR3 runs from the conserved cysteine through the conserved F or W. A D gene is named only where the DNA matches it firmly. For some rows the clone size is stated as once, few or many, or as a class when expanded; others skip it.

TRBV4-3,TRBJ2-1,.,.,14,TGCGCCAGCAGCCAAGATAGGATCTACAATGAGCAGTTCTTC,CASSQDRIYNEQFF
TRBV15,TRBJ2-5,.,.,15,TGTGCCACCAGCAGAGATGTGCCCAGACAAGAGACCCAGTACTTC,CATSRDVPRQETQYF
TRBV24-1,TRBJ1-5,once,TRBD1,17,TGTGCCACCAGTGACTCAGATACAGGGGTTTTCAATCAGCCCCAGCATTTT,CATSDSDTGVFNQPQHF
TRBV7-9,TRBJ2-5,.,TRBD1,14,TGTGCCAGCAGCCCAGGGACAGACTCCCGCGCCCAGTACTTC,CASSPGTDSRAQYF
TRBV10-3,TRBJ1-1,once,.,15,TGTGCCATCAGTGAGACCATCCAAGGGAACACTGAAGCTTTCTTT,CAISETIQGNTEAFF
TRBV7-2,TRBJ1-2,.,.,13,TGTGCCAGCAGCTTACCTTCGGACTATGGCTACACCTTC,CASSLPSDYGYTF
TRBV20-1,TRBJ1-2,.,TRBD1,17,TGCAGTGCTAGGAACGACAGGGGCCCAGCTGATAACTATGGCTACACCTTC,CSARNDRGPADNYGYTF
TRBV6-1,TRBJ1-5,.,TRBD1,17,TGTGCCAGCACCTGGATAACCGGGACAGGGATGGGTCAGCCCCAGCATTTT,CASTWITGTGMGQPQHF
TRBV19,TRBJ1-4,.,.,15,TGTGCCAGTAGTCCAAGCTACGGATATAATGAAAAACTGTTTTTT,CASSPSYGYNEKLFF
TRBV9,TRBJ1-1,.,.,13,TGTGCCAGCAGCGTAGGACGGTGGACTAAAGCTTTCTTT,CASSVGRWTKAFF
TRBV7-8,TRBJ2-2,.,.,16,TGTGCCAGCAGCTTATTCACGGGAGACGTGACCGGGGAGCTGTTTTTT,CASSLFTGDVTGELFF
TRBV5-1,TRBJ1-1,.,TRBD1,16,TGCGCCAGCAGCGCTGGACAGGGTGGTATGAACACTGAAGCTTTCTTT,CASSAGQGGMNTEAFF
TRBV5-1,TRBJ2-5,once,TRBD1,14,TGCGCCAGCAGCCTCGACAGGGGGGTACGGACCCAGTACTTC,CASSLDRGVRTQYF
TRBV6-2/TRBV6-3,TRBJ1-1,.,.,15,TGTGCCAGCAGGTATGGAGCGGCGAGAGGTACTGAAGCTTTCTTT,CASRYGAARGTEAFF
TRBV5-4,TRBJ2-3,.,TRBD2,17,TGTGCCAGCAGCAAGCCGGGACTAGCGGATAGCACAGATACGCAGTATTTT,CASSKPGLADSTDTQYF
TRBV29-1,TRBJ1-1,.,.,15,TGCAGCGTCGATGTTACAGGGAAGATGAACACTGAAGCTTTCTTT,CSVDVTGKMNTEAFF
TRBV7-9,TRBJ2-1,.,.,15,TGTGCCAGCAGCCCTAGGACAGCCTCCTACAATGAGCAGTTCTTC,CASSPRTASYNEQFF
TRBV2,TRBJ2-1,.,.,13,TGTGCCAGCATAGTTGGAACATACAATGAGCAGTTCTTC,CASIVGTYNEQFF
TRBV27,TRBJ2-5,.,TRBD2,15,TGTGCCAGCAGTGCCGCTAGCGGGAAGCTAAAGACCCAGTACTTC,CASSAASGKLKTQYF
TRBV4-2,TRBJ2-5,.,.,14,TGTGCCAGCAGCCAAGACCCCCCGAAGGGGACCCAGTACTTC,CASSQDPPKGTQYF
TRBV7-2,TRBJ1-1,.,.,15,TGTGCCAGCAGCTTAGGCCCAGGGAGGAACACTGAAGCTTTCTTT,CASSLGPGRNTEAFF
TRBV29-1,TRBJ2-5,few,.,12,TGCAGCGTTGCGGTTAATCAAGAGACCCAGTACTTC,CSVAVNQETQYF
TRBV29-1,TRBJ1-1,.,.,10,TGCAGCGTTGAGACAGCCGGTGCTTTCTTT,CSVETAGAFF
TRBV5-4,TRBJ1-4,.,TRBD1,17,TGTGCCAGCAGCAGAACAGGGGGCGCGGGCCTTAATGAAAAACTGTTTTTT,CASSRTGGAGLNEKLFF
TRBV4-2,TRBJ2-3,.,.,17,TGTGCCAGCAGCCGAGAACGGACAGTTTTTAGCACAGATACGCAGTATTTT,CASSRERTVFSTDTQYF
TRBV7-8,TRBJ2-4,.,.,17,TGTGCCAGCAGCTTAGCCAGAGAACCTGGGACGGGAAACATTCAGTACTTC,CASSLAREPGTGNIQYF
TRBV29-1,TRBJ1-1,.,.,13,TGCAGCGTTGAAACGGTAATGAACACTGAAGCTTTCTTT,CSVETVMNTEAFF
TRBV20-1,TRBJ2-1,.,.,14,TGCAGTGTTCAATCCGCGGCCCAAAGGGGGGAGCAGTTCTTC,CSVQSAAQRGEQFF
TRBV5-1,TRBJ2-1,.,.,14,TGCGCCAGCAGCTTGGTCCTCGGGGGCAATGAGCAGTTCTTC,CASSLVLGGNEQFF
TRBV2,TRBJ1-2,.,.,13,TGTGCCAGCCTCAGGGATTTTATCTATGGCTACACCTTC,CASLRDFIYGYTF
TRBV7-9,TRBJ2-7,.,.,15,TGTGCCAGCAGCTTAGTGGCAGTATCCACCTACGAGCAGTACTTC,CASSLVAVSTYEQYF
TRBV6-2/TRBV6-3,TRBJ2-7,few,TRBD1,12,TGTGCCAGCAGTCAACAGGGGTACGAGCAGTACTTC,CASSQQGYEQYF
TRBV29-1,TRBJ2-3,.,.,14,TGCAGCGTTGGTCGGGGAACTAGCACAGATACGCAGTATTTT,CSVGRGTSTDTQYF
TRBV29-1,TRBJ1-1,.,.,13,TGCAGCGTTGAATGGCAGGGAGGAGCTGAAGCTTTCTTT,CSVEWQGGAEAFF
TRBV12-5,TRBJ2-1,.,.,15,TGTGCTAGTGCCGACAAGGCAGTCTCCTACAATGAGCAGTTCTTC,CASADKAVSYNEQFF
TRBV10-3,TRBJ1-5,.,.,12,TGTGCCATCCGAGAAGAGCTCCAGCCCCAGCATTTT,CAIREELQPQHF
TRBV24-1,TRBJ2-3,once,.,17,TGTGCCACCAGTGATTTTGGGGGGAGTGGTGTTGGAGATACGCAGTATTTT,CATSDFGGSGVGDTQYF
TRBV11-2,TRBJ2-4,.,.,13,TGTGCCAGCAGCTTAGATCATCGGGGCATTCAGTACTTC,CASSLDHRGIQYF
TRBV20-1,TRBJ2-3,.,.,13,TGCAGTGCTACCAGCGGACGCACAGATACGCAGTATTTT,CSATSGRTDTQYF
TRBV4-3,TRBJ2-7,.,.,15,TGCGCCAGCAGCCCAGGACCTCTGGATACCGACGAGCAGTACTTC,CASSPGPLDTDEQYF
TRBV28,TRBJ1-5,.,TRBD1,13,TGTGCCACCACAGGGGATTTGGGACAGCCCCAGCATTTT,CATTGDLGQPQHF
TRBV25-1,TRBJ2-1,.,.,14,TGTGCCAGCAGTCCCCCGGTGGGGTACAATGAGCAGTTCTTC,CASSPPVGYNEQFF
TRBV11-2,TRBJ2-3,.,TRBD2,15,TGTGCCAGCAGCCAGAATAGCGGGAGGAAAGATACGCAGTATTTT,CASSQNSGRKDTQYF
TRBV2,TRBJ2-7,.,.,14,TGTGCCAGCAGTGAGAGTCCGGGGAGCTACGAGCAGTACTTC,CASSESPGSYEQYF
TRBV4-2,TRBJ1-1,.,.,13,TGTGCCAGCAGCCCCATCGGGGAACCGGAAGCTTTCTTT,CASSPIGEPEAFF
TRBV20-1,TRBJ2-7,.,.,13,TGCAGTCGCATCGGCCAGGGCCGCGGCGAGCAGTACTTC,CSRIGQGRGEQYF
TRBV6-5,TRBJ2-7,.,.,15,TGTGCCAGCAGTTACTCGTACAGAAACTCCTACGAGCAGTACTTC,CASSYSYRNSYEQYF
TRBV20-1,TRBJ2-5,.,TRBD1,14,TGCAGTGCTACCGGGACAGCCAGTGGGGAGACCCAGTACTTC,CSATGTASGETQYF
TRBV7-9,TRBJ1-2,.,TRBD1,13,TGTGCCAGCAGCCTGACAGGGCTCTATGGCTACACCTTC,CASSLTGLYGYTF
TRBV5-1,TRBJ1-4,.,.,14,TGCGCCAGCAGCTTGTTCACAGTTAATGAAAAACTGTTTTTT,CASSLFTVNEKLFF
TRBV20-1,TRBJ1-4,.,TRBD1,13,TGCAGTGCGAGACAGGGGGCGGTTGAAAAACTGTTTTTT,CSARQGAVEKLFF
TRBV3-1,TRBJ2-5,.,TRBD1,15,TGTGCCAGCAGCCAAGGACGGACAGGGGGAGAGACCCAGTACTTC,CASSQGRTGGETQYF
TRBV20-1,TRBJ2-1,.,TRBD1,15,TGCAGTGCTAGACTAGGACAGGGGGGACGCGGTGAGCAGTTCTTC,CSARLGQGGRGEQFF
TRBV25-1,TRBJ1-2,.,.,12,TGTGCCAGCAGCGAAGGGAACGGGGGCTACACCTTC,CASSEGNGGYTF